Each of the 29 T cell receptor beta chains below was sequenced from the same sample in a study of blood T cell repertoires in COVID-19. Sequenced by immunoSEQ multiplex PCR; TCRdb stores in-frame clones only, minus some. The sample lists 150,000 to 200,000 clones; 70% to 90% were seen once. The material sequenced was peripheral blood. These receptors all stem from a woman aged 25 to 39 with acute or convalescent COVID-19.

DNA for the CDR3: TGTGCCACCGTAAGACTAGTCCTTAACTACGAGCAGTACTTC. Translated: CATVRLVLNYEQYF. This chain joins TRBV6-5 and TRBJ2-7, with D possibly TRBD2 on 6 matching bases. Germline loops: CDR1 MNHEY, CDR2 SVGAGI. V dropped 10 bases and J dropped 3 bases, with 19 bases sitting between them. The length of the CDR3 is 14 residues.

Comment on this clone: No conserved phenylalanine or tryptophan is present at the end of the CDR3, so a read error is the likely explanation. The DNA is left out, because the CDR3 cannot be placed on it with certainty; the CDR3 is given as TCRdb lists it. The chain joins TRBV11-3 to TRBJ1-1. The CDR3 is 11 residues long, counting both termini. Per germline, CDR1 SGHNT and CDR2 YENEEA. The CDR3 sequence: CASSLAYRTVL.

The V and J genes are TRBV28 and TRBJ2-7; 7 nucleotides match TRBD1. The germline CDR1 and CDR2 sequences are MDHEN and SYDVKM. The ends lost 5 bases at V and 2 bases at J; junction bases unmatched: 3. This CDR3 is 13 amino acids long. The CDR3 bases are TGTGCCAGCAGTCCAGACAGGGCCTACGAGCAGTACTTC. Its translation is CASSPDRAYEQYF.

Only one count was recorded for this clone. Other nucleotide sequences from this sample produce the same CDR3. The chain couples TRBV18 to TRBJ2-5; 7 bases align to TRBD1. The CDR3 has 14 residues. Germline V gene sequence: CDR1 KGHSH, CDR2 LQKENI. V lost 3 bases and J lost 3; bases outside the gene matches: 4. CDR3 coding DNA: TGTGCCAGCTCACCTAGGACAGGCGAAGAGACCCAGTACTTC. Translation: CASSPRTGEETQYF.

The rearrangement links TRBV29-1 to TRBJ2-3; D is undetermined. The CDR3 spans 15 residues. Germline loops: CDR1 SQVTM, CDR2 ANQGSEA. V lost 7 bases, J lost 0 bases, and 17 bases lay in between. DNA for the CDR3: TGCAGCGCTGGCCAGGCCCTTTCTAGCACAGATACGCAGTATTTT. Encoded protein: CSAGQALSSTDTQYF.

The CDR3 DNA is TGTGCCAGCAGTTTCGCGGGAGGGTTTGAGCAGTTCTTC. It specifies CASSFAGGFEQFF. The gene calls are TRBV28 and TRBJ2-1; 9 nucleotides match TRBD2. This CDR3 is built from 13 residues. The V gene's germline CDR1 is MDHEN and CDR2 SYDVKM. Unmatched junction bases numbered 3, after V lost 3 bases and J lost 9 bases.

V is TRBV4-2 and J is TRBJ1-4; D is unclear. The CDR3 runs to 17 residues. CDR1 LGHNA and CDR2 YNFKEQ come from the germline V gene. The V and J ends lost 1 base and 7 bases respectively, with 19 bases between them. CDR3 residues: CASSQAVGSSTPEKLFF. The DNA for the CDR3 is TGTGCCAGCAGCCAAGCCGTGGGGAGCTCAACCCCTGAAAAACTGTTTTTT.

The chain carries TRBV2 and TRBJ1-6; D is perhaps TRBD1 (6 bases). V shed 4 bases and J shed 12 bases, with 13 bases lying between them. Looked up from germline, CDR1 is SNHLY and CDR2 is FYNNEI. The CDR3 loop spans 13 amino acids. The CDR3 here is CASSVQGSGPLHF. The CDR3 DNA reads TGTGCCAGCAGTGTGCAGGGGAGTGGACCCCTCCACTTT. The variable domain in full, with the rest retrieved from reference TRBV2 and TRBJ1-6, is EPEVTQTPSHQVTQMGQEVILRCVPISNHLYFYWYRQILGQKVEFLVSFYNNEISEKSEIFDDQFSVERPDGSNFTLKIRSTKLEDSAMYFCASSVQGSGPLHFGNGTRLTVT.

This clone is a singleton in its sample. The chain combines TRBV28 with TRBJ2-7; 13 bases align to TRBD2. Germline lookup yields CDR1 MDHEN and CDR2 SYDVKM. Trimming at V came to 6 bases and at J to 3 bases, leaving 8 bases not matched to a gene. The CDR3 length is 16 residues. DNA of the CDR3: TGTGCCAGCAGCCTTTGGACTAGCGGGAGTCTCTACGAGCAGTACTTC. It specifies CASSLWTSGSLYEQYF. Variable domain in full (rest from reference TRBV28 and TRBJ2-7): DVKVTQSSRYLVKRTGEKVFLECVQDMDHENMFWYRQDPGLGLRLIYFSYDVKMKEKGDIPEGYSVSREKKERFSLILESASTNQTSMYLCASSLWTSGSLYEQYFGPGTRLTVT.

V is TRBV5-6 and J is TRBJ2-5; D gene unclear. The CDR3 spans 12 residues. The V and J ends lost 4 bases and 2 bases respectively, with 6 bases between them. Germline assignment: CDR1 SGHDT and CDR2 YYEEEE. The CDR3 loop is CASSRVQETQYF. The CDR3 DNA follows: TGTGCCAGCAGCCGGGTGCAAGAGACCCAGTACTTC.

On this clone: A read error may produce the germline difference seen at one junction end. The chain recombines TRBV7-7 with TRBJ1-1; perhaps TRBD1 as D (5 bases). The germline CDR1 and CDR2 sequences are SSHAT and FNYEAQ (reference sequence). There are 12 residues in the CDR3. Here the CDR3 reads CASSQGNTEAFF. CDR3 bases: TGTGCTAGCAGCCAGGGGAACACTGAAGCTTTCTTT.

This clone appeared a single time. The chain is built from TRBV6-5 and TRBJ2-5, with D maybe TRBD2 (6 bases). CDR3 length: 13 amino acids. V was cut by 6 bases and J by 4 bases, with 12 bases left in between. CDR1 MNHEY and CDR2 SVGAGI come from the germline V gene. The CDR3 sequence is CASRLSGLETQYF. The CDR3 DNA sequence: TGTGCCAGCAGATTAAGCGGGTTAGAGACCCAGTACTTC.

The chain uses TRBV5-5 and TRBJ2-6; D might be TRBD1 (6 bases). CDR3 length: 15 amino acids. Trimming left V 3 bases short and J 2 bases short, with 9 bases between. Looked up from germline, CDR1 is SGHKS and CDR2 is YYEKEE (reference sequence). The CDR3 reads CASSSTGTGANVLTF. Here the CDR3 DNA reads TGTGCCAGCAGCTCAACAGGGACTGGGGCCAACGTCCTGACTTTC.

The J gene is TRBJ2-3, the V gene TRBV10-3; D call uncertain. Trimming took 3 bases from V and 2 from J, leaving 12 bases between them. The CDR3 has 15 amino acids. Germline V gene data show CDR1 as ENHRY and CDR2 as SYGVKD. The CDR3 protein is CAISEFAAFTDTQYF. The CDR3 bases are TGTGCCATCAGTGAATTTGCGGCGTTCACAGATACGCAGTATTTT.

The CDR3 loop is CASSLKQGEAFF. The CDR3 bases are TGTGCCAGCAGCTTAAAGCAGGGCGAAGCTTTCTTT. The chain uses TRBV7-9 and TRBJ1-1; perhaps TRBD1 as D (5 bases). V lost 2 bases, J lost 8 bases, and 9 bases lay in between. This CDR3 has 12 amino acids. The germline CDR1 and CDR2 sequences are SEHNR and FQNEAQ (reference sequence). Variable domain in full (rest from reference TRBV7-9 and TRBJ1-1): DTGVSQNPRHKITKRGQNVTFRCDPISEHNRLYWYRQTLGQGPEFLTYFQNEAQLEKSRLLSDRFSAERPKGSFSTLEIQRTEQGDSAMYLCASSLKQGEAFFGQGTRLTVV.

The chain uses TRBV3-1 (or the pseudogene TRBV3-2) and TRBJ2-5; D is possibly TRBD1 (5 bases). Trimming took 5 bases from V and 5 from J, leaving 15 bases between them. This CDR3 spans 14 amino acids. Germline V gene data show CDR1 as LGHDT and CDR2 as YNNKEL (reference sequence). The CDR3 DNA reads TGTGCCAGCAGCTCAAGGGGAATCGGGGAGACCCAGTACTTC. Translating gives CASSSRGIGETQYF.

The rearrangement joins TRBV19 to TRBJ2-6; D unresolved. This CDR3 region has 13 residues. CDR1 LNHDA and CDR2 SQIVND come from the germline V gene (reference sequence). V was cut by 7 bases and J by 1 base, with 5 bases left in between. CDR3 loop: CASTLSGANVLTF. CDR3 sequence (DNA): TGTGCCAGTACCCTATCTGGGGCCAACGTCCTGACTTTC.

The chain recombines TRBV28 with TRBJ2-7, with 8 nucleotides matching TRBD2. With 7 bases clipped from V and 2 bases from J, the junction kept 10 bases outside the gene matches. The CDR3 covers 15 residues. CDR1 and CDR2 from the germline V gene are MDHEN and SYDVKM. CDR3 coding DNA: TGTGCCAGCACCAGACTAGCGAGTAAACCCTACGAGCAGTACTTC. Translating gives CASTRLASKPYEQYF. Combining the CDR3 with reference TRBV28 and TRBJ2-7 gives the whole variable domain DVKVTQSSRYLVKRTGEKVFLECVQDMDHENMFWYRQDPGLGLRLIYFSYDVKMKEKGDIPEGYSVSREKKERFSLILESASTNQTSMYLCASTRLASKPYEQYFGPGTRLTVT.

CDR3 sequence (DNA): TGTGCCAGCTCTCGACTAGACAACCCTTGGGATGAGCAGTTCTTC. Translation: CASSRLDNPWDEQFF. The chain carries TRBV28 and TRBJ2-1, with D possibly being TRBD2 (6 bases). Germline V gene sequence: CDR1 MDHEN, CDR2 SYDVKM. V lost 8 bases and J lost 8, with 22 bases in between. This CDR3 is 15 amino acids long.

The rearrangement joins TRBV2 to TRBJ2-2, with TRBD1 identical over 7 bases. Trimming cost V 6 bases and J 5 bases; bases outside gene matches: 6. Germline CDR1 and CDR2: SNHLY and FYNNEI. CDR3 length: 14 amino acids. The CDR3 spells CASRATGSTGELFF. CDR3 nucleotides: TGTGCCAGCAGGGCGACAGGGAGTACCGGGGAGCTGTTTTTT. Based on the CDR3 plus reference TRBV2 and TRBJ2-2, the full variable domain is EPEVTQTPSHQVTQMGQEVILRCVPISNHLYFYWYRQILGQKVEFLVSFYNNEISEKSEIFDDQFSVERPDGSNFTLKIRSTKLEDSAMYFCASRATGSTGELFFGEGSRLTVL.

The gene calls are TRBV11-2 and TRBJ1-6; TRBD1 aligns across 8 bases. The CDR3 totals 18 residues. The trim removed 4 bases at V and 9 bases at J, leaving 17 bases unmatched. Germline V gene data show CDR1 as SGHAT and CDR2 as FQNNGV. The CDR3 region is CASSSVFPGGGGGSPLHF. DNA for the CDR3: TGTGCCAGCAGCTCGGTTTTCCCAGGGGGCGGAGGTGGTTCACCCCTCCACTTT.

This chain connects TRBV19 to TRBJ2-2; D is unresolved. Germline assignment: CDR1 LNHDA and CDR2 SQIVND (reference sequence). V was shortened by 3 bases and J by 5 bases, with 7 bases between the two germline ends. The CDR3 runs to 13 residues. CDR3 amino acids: CASSIQATGELFF. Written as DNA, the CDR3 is TGTGCCAGTAGTATTCAGGCGACCGGGGAGCTGTTTTTT.

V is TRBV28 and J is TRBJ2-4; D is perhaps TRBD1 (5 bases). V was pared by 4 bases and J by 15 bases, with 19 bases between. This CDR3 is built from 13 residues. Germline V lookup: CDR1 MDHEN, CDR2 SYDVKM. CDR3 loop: CASSSGPGKTPYF. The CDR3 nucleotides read TGTGCCAGCAGTTCAGGGCCGGGCAAAACCCCGTACTTC.

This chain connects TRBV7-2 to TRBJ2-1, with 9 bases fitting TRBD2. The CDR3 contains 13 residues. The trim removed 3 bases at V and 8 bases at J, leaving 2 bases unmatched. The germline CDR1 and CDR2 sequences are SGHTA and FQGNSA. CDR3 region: CASSFGTSHEQFF. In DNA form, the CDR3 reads TGTGCCAGCAGCTTCGGGACTAGCCATGAGCAGTTCTTC. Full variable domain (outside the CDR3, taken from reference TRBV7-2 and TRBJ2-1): GAGVSQSPSNKVTEKGKDVELRCDPISGHTALYWYRQSLGQGLEFLIYFQGNSAPDKSGLPSDRFSAERTGGSVSTLTIQRTQQEDSAVYLCASSFGTSHEQFFGPGTRLTVL.

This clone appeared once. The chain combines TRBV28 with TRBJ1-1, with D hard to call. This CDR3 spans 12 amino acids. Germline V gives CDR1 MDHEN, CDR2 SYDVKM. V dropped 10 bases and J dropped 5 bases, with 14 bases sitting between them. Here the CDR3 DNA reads TGTGCCACCCTCAGGCGAGGGACTGAAGCTTTCTTT. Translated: CATLRRGTEAFF. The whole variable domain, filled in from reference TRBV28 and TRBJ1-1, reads DVKVTQSSRYLVKRTGEKVFLECVQDMDHENMFWYRQDPGLGLRLIYFSYDVKMKEKGDIPEGYSVSREKKERFSLILESASTNQTSMYLCATLRRGTEAFFGQGTRLTVV.

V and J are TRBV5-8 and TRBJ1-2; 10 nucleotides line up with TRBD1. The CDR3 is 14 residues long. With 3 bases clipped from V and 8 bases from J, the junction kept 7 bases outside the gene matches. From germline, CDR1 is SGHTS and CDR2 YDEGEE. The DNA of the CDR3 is TGTGCCAGCAGCTACCGGGACAGGGGCGTCGGCTACACCTTC. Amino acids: CASSYRDRGVGYTF.

CDR3 protein: CASSRLAGGEDTQYF. The CDR3, as DNA: TGTGCCAGCAGCCGGCTAGCGGGAGGGGAAGATACGCAGTATTTT. This chain joins TRBV3-1 (or the pseudogene TRBV3-2) and TRBJ2-3; TRBD2 matches at 12 bases. CDR3 size: 15 residues. CDR1 LGHDT and CDR2 YNNKEL come from the germline V gene (reference sequence). Trimming at V came to 4 bases and at J to 5 bases, leaving 4 bases not matched to a gene.

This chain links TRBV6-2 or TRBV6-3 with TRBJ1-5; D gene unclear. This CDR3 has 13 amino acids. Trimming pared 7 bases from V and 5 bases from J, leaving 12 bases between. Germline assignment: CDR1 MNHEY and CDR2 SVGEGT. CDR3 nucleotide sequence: TGTGCCAGCACCCCCCGCGGGGATCAGCCCCAGCATTTT. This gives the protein CASTPRGDQPQHF.

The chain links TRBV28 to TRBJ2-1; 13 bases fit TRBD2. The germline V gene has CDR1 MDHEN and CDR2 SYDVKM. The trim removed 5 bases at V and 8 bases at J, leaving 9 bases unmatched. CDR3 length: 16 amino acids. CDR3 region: CASSIAGTSGTDEQFF. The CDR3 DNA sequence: TGTGCCAGCAGTATAGCCGGGACTAGCGGGACGGATGAGCAGTTCTTC. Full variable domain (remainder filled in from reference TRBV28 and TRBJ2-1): DVKVTQSSRYLVKRTGEKVFLECVQDMDHENMFWYRQDPGLGLRLIYFSYDVKMKEKGDIPEGYSVSREKKERFSLILESASTNQTSMYLCASSIAGTSGTDEQFFGPGTRLTVL.